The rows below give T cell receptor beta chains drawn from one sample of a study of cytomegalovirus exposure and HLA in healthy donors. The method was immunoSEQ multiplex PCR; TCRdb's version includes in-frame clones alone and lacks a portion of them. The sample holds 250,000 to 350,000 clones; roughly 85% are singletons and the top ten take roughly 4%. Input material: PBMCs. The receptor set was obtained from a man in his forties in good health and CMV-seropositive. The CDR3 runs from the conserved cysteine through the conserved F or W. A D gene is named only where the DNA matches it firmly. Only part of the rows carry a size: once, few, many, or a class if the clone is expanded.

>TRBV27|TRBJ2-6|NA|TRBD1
TGTGCCAGCGGACAGGGCGCCAACGTCCTGACTTTC
CASGQGANVLTF
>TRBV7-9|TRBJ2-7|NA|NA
TGTGCCAGCAGCTTATGGGCCAGCAACGAGCAGTACTTC
CASSLWASNEQYF
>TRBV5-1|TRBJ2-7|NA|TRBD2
TGCGCCAGCAGCTTGGGCTTCCGGGAGGGCATCGAGCAGTACTTC
CASSLGFREGIEQYF
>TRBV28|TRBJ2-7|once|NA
TGTGCCAGCAGTTCCGGCAGGGGAAAGCAGTACTTC
CASSSGRGKQYF
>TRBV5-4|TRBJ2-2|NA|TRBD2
TGTGCCAGCAGCTGGAGCGGGAGAGTCGGGGAGCTGTTTTTT
CASSWSGRVGELFF
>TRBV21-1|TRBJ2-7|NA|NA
TGTGCCAGCAGCAATAACCCAGGGGAGCCAGGGACAGGGGGGTACGAGCAGTACTTC
CASSNNPGEPGTGGYEQYF
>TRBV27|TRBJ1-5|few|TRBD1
TGTGCCAGCGGGGACAGTAATCAGCCCCAGCATTTT
CASGDSNQPQHF
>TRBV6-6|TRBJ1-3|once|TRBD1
TGTGCCAGCAGTTACGGACAGGTGTCATCTGGAAACACCATATATTTT
CASSYGQVSSGNTIYF
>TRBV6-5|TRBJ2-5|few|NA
TGTGCCAGCAAACAGTTCAGGGGTGGAGAGACCCAGTACTTC
CASKQFRGGETQYF
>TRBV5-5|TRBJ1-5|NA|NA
TGTGCCAGCAGCTTGGGTGCCTTTCCCGGTCGGCAGCCCCAGCATTTT
CASSLGAFPGRQPQHF
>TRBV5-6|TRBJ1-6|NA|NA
TGTGCCAGCAGCTTCCGGCGGGGCAGTTCACCCCTCCACTTT
CASSFRRGSSPLHF
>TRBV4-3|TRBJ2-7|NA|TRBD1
TGCGCCAGCAGCCAGGGACAGGGAACCTACGAGCAGTACTTC
CASSQGQGTYEQYF
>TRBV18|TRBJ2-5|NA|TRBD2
TGTGCCAGCTCACCATTATCCGCGGGGGGAGAAGAGACCCAGTACTTC
CASSPLSAGGEETQYF
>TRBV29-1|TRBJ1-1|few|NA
TGCAGCGTGTTTAGAAGTGGGAGACGGCATACGAACACTGAAGCTTTCTTT
CSVFRSGRRHTNTEAFF
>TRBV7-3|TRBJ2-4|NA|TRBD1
TGTGCCAGCAGCTTCGGACAGGGTGACATTCAGTACTTC
CASSFGQGDIQYF
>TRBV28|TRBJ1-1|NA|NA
TGTGCCAGCAGTCCACAAGTGAACACTGAAGCTTTCTTT
CASSPQVNTEAFF
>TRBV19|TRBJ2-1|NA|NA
TGTGCCAGTAGTTTCAATCGGGTCCATGAGCAGTTCTTC
CASSFNRVHEQFF
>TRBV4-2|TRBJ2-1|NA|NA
TGTGCCAGCAGCCAGAAGGTGACCGGGGAAATCTACAATGAGCAGTTCTTC
CASSQKVTGEIYNEQFF
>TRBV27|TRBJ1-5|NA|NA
TGTGCCAGCAGTCAAATGTATGGGAGCGGGCCCCAGCATTTT
CASSQMYGSGPQHF
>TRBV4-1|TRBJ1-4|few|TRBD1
TGCGCCAGCAGCTCCGCCCCGGGACAGCGAGGGGAAAAACTGTTTTTT
CASSSAPGQRGEKLFF
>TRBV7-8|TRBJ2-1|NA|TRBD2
TGTGCCAGCAGTCCCTTTCGGTGGCTAGCGGGCAATGAGCAGTTCTTC
CASSPFRWLAGNEQFF
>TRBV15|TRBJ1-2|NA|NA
TGTGCCACCAGCAGACAGGGTTATTCTTGGGGCTACACCTTC
CATSRQGYSWGYTF
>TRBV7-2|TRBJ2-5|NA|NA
TGTGCCAGCAGCTCAGAGGCCCGCCTGTACCAAGAGACCCAGTACTTC
CASSSEARLYQETQYF
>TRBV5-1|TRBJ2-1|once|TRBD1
TGCGCCAGCAGTGGCCGGGACAGGGGCTACAATGAGCAGTTCTTC
CASSGRDRGYNEQFF
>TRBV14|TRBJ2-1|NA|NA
TGTGCCAGCAGCGCCGGGCAGGGTTCCGACAATGAGCAGTTCTTC
CASSAGQGSDNEQFF
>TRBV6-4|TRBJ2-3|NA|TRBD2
TGTGCCAGCAGTGACAACTTCGGGCGGGAGGGCACAGATACGCAGTATTTT
CASSDNFGREGTDTQYF
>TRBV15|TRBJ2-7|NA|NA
TGTGCCACCAGCAGAGATACGGGGTTAGGCGGGGAGCAGTACTTC
CATSRDTGLGGEQYF
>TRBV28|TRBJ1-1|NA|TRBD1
TGTGCCAGCAGTCCCGACAGGGGTTTCACTGAAGCTTTCTTT
CASSPDRGFTEAFF
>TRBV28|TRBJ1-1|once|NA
TGTGCCACCCGGGTCCGGGATAGTGGGCCGAACACTGAAGCTTTCTTT
CATRVRDSGPNTEAFF
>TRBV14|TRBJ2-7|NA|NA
TGTGCCAGCAGCCTCGGGCTAGCGTATGGAGAGCAGTACTTC
CASSLGLAYGEQYF
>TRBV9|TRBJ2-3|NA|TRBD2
TGTGCCAGCAGCCCGAGCGGGAGGGCCTATACGCAGTATTTT
CASSPSGRAYTQYF
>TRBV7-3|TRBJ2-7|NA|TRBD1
TGTGCCAGCAGTCCGGGACAGGTCTACGAGCAGTACTTC
CASSPGQVYEQYF
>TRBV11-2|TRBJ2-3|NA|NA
TGTGCCAGCAGCTTAGAGTTGGGACTCACAGATACGCAGTATTTT
CASSLELGLTDTQYF
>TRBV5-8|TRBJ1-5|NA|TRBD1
TGTGCCAGCAGAGGGAGGACAGGAATTCAGCCCCAGCATTTT
CASRGRTGIQPQHF
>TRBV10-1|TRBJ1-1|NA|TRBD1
TGCGCCAGCAGTGAAGACCCACAGGGGGCGCGGAGCACTGAAGCTTTCTTT
CASSEDPQGARSTEAFF
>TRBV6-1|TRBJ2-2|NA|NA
TGTGCCAGCAGTGCCTCTGAGCGGGCGAACACCGGGGAGCTGTTTTTT
CASSASERANTGELFF
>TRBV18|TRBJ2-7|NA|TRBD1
TGTGCCAGCTCACCACGGGACAGGGGGACGGAGCAGTACTTC
CASSPRDRGTEQYF
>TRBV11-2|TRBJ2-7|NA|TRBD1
TGTGCCAGCAGCTTTTCCCGGGACAGTGGTATCTACGAGCAGTACTTC
CASSFSRDSGIYEQYF
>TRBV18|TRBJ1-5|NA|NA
TGTGCCAGCTCAAGGGACTTTAGCAATCAGCCCCAGCATTTT
CASSRDFSNQPQHF